This TCR beta chain was sequenced for a study of response to subunit inactivated influenza vaccine. V was pared by 8 bases and J by 7 bases, with 13 bases of the junction left unmatched. Germline lookup yields CDR1 LGHNA and CDR2 YSLEER. This CDR3 is built from 14 residues. TCRdb called the RT-PCR reads again in MiXCR, with one record for every CDR3 protein. The sample has just over 300,000 distinct CDR3 sequences, around a fifth seen once; the top ten hold about 9.4%. The material sequenced was PBMCs from blood, taken about 20 months after vaccination. This TCR was sampled from a man aged 50 to 69 who received an inactivated influenza vaccine. J is TRBJ1-1 and V is TRBV4-3; TRBD1 agrees at 7 bases. The CDR3 is CASSPARQGYEAFF. The CDR3 nucleotides read TGCGCCAGCTCCCCAGCGCGACAGGGATATGAAGCTTTCTTT.